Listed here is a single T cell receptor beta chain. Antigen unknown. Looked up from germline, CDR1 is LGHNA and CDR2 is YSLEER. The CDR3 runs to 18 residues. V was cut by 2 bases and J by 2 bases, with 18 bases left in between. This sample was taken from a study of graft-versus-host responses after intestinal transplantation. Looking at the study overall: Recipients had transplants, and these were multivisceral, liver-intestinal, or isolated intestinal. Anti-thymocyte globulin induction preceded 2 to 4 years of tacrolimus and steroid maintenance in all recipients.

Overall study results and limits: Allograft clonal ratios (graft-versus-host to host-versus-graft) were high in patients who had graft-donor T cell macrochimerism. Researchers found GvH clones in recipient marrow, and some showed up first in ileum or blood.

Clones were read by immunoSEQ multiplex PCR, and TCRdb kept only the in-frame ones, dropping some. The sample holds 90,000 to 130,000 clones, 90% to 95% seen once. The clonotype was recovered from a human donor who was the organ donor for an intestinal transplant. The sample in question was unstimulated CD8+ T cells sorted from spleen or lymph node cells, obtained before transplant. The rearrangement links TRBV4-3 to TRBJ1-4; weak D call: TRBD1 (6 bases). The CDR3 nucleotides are TGCGCCAGCAGCCAAAAGGGAAGAGGGGGACGGACTAATGAAAAACTGTTTTTT. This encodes CASSQKGRGGRTNEKLFF.